This T cell receptor (beta chain) stems from a study of blood T cell repertoires in COVID-19. The assay was immunoSEQ multiplex PCR, and TCRdb's table has in-frame clones only and misses some. The sample has about 70,000 clones, approximately 90% seen once. The CDR3 has 15 residues. The germline V and J ends were trimmed by 0 bases and 2 bases, with 9 bases remaining between them. Germline assignment: CDR1 SGDLS and CDR2 YYNGEE. The J gene is TRBJ1-3, the V gene TRBV9; a possible D gene is TRBD1 (6 bases). The TCR was taken from a human donor in a cohort sampled during active COVID-19. The sequencing sample was made of peripheral blood. The CDR3 nucleotides read TGTGCCAGCAGCGTAGCGACAGGACCTGGAAACACCATATATTTT. It encodes CASSVATGPGNTIYF.